The entry below describes one TCR beta chain. The antigen remains undetermined. The data belong to a study of CD8 T cells in Susac syndrome. RNA, at roughly 0.45 to 1 ug, was reverse transcribed with random hexamers. Amplification of TCR beta CDR3 spanned 54 Vbeta and 13 Jbeta via immunoSEQ multiplex PCR. One entry per CDR3 protein, called by TCRdb with MiXCR from the immunoSEQ multiplex PCR reads. The sample records 250,000 to 300,000 distinct CDR3 sequences, about 91% being singletons. Notes on the study in general: As the study acknowledged, the number of individuals who were part of its TCR sequencing and HLA analysis was relatively small.

The trim removed 1 base at V and 8 bases at J, leaving 5 bases unmatched. The V gene's germline CDR1 is LGHNT and CDR2 FRNRAP. The CDR3 has 15 amino acids. Sequencing of TCR beta was undertaken in CD8+ and CD4+ T cells derived from blood. Negative isolation yielded CD4+ and CD8+ T cells, and FACS enriched TEMRA cells. The sample was CD8+ T cells from PBMCs. The TCR comes from a human donor with multiple sclerosis. The chain combines TRBV12-5 with TRBJ2-1; 10 positions agree with TRBD1. In nucleotides, the CDR3 is TGTGCTAGTGGTTTGGCGGGACAGGGGATCGATGAGCAGTTCTTC. Its translation: CASGLAGQGIDEQFF.